This T cell receptor beta chain was sequenced in a study of T cell responses to AZD1222 COVID-19 vaccine. Study-wide background: Researchers grouped second doses given at about 4 or about 12 weeks into one pool.

V was shortened by 4 bases and J by 6 bases, with 18 bases between the two germline ends. Germline V gene sequence: CDR1 SEHNR, CDR2 FQNEAQ (reference sequence). CDR3 length: 15 residues. Study-level results: Spike-wide coverage was observed for vaccine-associated CD4 TCRs, with dominant responses at 160-218 and 743-854. In a largely white British group with more females than males, clonal diversity was possibly underestimated. With two AZD1222 doses given, Spike-specific TCR breadth and depth both rose.

TCRdb's table, derived via immunoSEQ multiplex PCR, lists solely in-frame clones and lacks some. The sample has some 140,000 clones; 80% to 95% are singletons. On this clone itself: What it binds is not known.

This sequence joins TRBV7-9 and TRBJ1-2, with a weak D call TRBD1 (5 bases). The receptor was isolated from an adult in good health. Here the sequenced sample was peripheral blood, taken on day 0 of AZD1222 vaccination. The CDR3 is CASSSGTLLTDGYTF. The CDR3 DNA is TGTGCCAGCAGCTCCGGGACCTTATTGACTGATGGCTACACCTTC.